This entry lists 21 T cell receptor beta chains sequenced from one sample in a study of lymphopenia after photon versus proton radiotherapy. TCRdb keeps only in-frame clones here, not all; method: immunoSEQ multiplex PCR. In the table there are some 25,000 clones, about 85% of which are singletons. Sequencing was performed on peripheral blood, taken from a patient treated with photon-based radiotherapy. These receptors were obtained from a man aged 30 to 45 with gastric cancer.

This sequence joins TRBV6-5 and TRBJ2-7, with 10 nucleotides matching TRBD2. V was pared by 0 bases and J by 6 bases, with 5 bases of the junction left unmatched. The CDR3 runs to 15 residues. Germline V gene sequence: CDR1 MNHEY, CDR2 SVGAGI. This CDR3 is CASSYSGTSALEQYF. The CDR3 nucleotides are TGTGCCAGCAGTTACTCGGGGACTAGCGCTCTCGAGCAGTACTTC.

This chain uses TRBV6-5 with TRBJ1-4; a weak D match, TRBD1 (6 bases). The germline V gene has CDR1 MNHEY and CDR2 SVGAGI. The CDR3 is made up of 15 amino acids. V lost 0 bases, J lost 7 bases, and 12 bases lay in between. The CDR3 loop is CASSYSLQGTEKLFF. In DNA, the CDR3 is TGTGCCAGCAGTTACTCTCTACAGGGAACTGAAAAACTGTTTTTT.

The chain couples TRBV4-3 to TRBJ2-7; 11 bases fit TRBD2. The CDR3 extends over 16 amino acids. The V gene end was trimmed by 3 bases and the J gene end by 7 bases; junction bases not matched to a gene: 11. In germline, CDR1 is LGHNA, CDR2 YSLEER. CDR3 amino acids: CASSQDLLAGGGEQYF. Written as DNA, the CDR3 is TGCGCCAGCAGCCAGGACCTTCTAGCGGGGGGCGGAGAGCAGTACTTC.

This chain connects TRBV7-9 to TRBJ1-1, with D hard to call. The ends were cut back, 1 base at V and 8 bases at J, with 11 bases in the middle. The germline V gene has CDR1 SEHNR and CDR2 FQNEAQ (reference sequence). The CDR3 totals 13 residues. In DNA, the CDR3 is TGTGCCAGCAGCTTAGTGAAGGATTCCGAAGCTTTCTTT. Protein: CASSLVKDSEAFF.

V is TRBV5-4 and J is TRBJ2-2, with TRBD1 as a possible D gene (6 bases). With 7 bases removed from V and 0 bases from J, the gap between germline ends came to 16 bases. From germline, CDR1 is SGHNT and CDR2 YYREEE (reference sequence). The CDR3 is 16 residues long. The CDR3 nucleotides read TGTGCCAGCTCGTTCGGACAGCTAGCGAACACCGGGGAGCTGTTTTTT. Translation gives CASSFGQLANTGELFF. Complete variable domain (other parts from reference TRBV5-4 and TRBJ2-2): ETGVTQSPTHLIKTRGQQVTLRCSSQSGHNTVSWYQQALGQGPQFIFQYYREEENGRGNFPPRFSGLQFPNYSSELNVNALELDDSALYLCASSFGQLANTGELFFGEGSRLTVL.

The V gene is TRBV6-6, the J gene TRBJ2-7, with TRBD2 as a possible D gene (5 bases). Germline CDR1 and CDR2: MNHNY and SVGAGI (reference sequence). V lost 6 bases, J lost 2 bases, and 14 bases lay in between. This CDR3 comprises 14 residues. Written as DNA, the CDR3 is TGTGCCAGCAGACCGAGGACTTTCACCTACGAGCAGTACTTC. It codes for CASRPRTFTYEQYF.

J is TRBJ1-4 and V is TRBV4-1, with 10 bases identical to TRBD1. J gave up 8 bases and V 0 bases, and 3 bases lay outside the gene matches. Per the germline V gene, CDR1 is MGHRA and CDR2 is YSYEKL. The CDR3 has 15 residues. CDR3 in amino acids: CASSQDRTGGEKLFF. The DNA of the CDR3 is TGCGCCAGCAGCCAAGATCGGACAGGGGGAGAAAAACTGTTTTTT.

The CDR3 region is CASNYQGLHQPQHF. As DNA, the CDR3 is TGTGCCAGCAACTACCAGGGTTTGCATCAGCCCCAGCATTTT. This chain connects TRBV28 to TRBJ1-5; a weak D match, TRBD1 (5 bases). CDR1 MDHEN and CDR2 SYDVKM come from the germline V gene. This CDR3 has 14 amino acids. V was cut by 7 bases and J by 5 bases, with 15 bases left in between. The complete variable domain, with remaining parts taken from reference TRBV28 and TRBJ1-5, reads DVKVTQSSRYLVKRTGEKVFLECVQDMDHENMFWYRQDPGLGLRLIYFSYDVKMKEKGDIPEGYSVSREKKERFSLILESASTNQTSMYLCASNYQGLHQPQHFGDGTRLSIL.

The genes are TRBV2 and TRBJ2-5; D perhaps matches TRBD2 (5 bases). V was pared by 0 bases and J by 5 bases, with 7 bases between. Germline V lookup: CDR1 SNHLY, CDR2 FYNNEI. CDR3 length: 13 residues. CDR3 amino acids: CASSEARRETQYF. In DNA form, the CDR3 reads TGTGCCAGCAGTGAAGCCAGGAGGGAGACCCAGTACTTC. The full variable domain, with the rest looked up from reference TRBV2 and TRBJ2-5, is EPEVTQTPSHQVTQMGQEVILRCVPISNHLYFYWYRQILGQKVEFLVSFYNNEISEKSEIFDDQFSVERPDGSNFTLKIRSTKLEDSAMYFCASSEARRETQYFGPGTRLLVL.

The V call is TRBV6-5, the J call TRBJ2-3; TRBD2 matches at 11 bases. Germline V gene sequence: CDR1 MNHEY, CDR2 SVGAGI. CDR3 size: 14 residues. V lost 7 bases, J lost 3 bases, and 3 bases stayed unmatched. CDR3 sequence: CASKPSGGTDTQYF. The CDR3 DNA reads as TGTGCCAGCAAACCTAGCGGGGGGACAGATACGCAGTATTTT.

The rearrangement joins TRBV2 to TRBJ2-3; D gene unclear. V was cut by 5 bases and J by 9 bases, with 6 bases left in between. There are 10 residues in the CDR3. Germline-derived CDR1 and CDR2 are SNHLY and FYNNEI. In DNA, the CDR3 is TGTGCCAGCAGTTCTTGGACGCAGTATTTT. It codes for CASSSWTQYF.

The V call is TRBV9, the J call TRBJ2-5; 10 bases are a match to TRBD1. V was pared by 2 bases and J by 2 bases, with 6 bases of the junction left unmatched. This CDR3 is 16 amino acids long. Germline CDR1 SGDLS, CDR2 YYNGEE. CDR3 loop: CASSVTGQGQQETQYF. As DNA, the CDR3 is TGTGCCAGCAGCGTGACGGGACAGGGGCAGCAAGAGACCCAGTACTTC.

The rearrangement joins TRBV12-2 to TRBJ2-5; the table names TRBD2, a call not compared with the DNA. TRBV12-2 is flagged as a pseudogene. The CDR3 consists of 15 residues. CDR3 in DNA: TGTGCAAGTCGCTTAGAACCCGGCGGATGGGAGACCCAGTACTTC. This sequence encodes CASRLEPGGWETQYF.

The rearrangement uses TRBV19 and TRBJ2-7; D call uncertain. This CDR3 has 14 amino acids. Germline CDR1 reads LNHDA; CDR2 reads SQIVND (reference sequence). The V end was cut by 5 bases, the J end by 3 bases, with 14 bases between. CDR3 protein: CASSSRTDYYEQYF. The DNA for the CDR3 is TGTGCCAGTAGTTCACGGACGGATTACTACGAGCAGTACTTC.

The chain carries TRBV23-1 and TRBJ1-4; no clear D gene. TRBV23-1 is classed as an ORF, of uncertain function. Trimming pared 4 bases from V and 4 bases from J, leaving 19 bases between. The CDR3 runs to 17 residues. As DNA, the CDR3 is TGCGCCAGCAGTCTGGAGGGTTCCCCTTCCGATAATGAAAAACTGTTTTTT. It encodes CASSLEGSPSDNEKLFF.

In this sample, this clone turned up a few times. The chain carries TRBV5-6 and TRBJ2-2, with TRBD2 matching 10 bases. Per the germline V gene, CDR1 is SGHDT and CDR2 is YYEEEE. This CDR3 has 16 residues. Losses at the gene ends were 3 bases for V and 7 bases for J; bases not matched to a gene: 9. The CDR3 coding sequence is TGTGCCAGCAGCTCAGCGGGAGGGCCAGGAGACGGGGAGCTGTTTTTT. As protein: CASSSAGGPGDGELFF.

The chain has TRBV13 and TRBJ2-5, with 12 bases fitting TRBD2. The CDR3 sequence is 15 residues long. CDR1 is PRHDT and CDR2 is FYEKMQ in the germline V gene (reference sequence). V shed 3 bases, J shed 4 bases, and the junction held 3 bases outside the gene matches. The CDR3, as DNA: TGTGCCAGCAGCTTTACTAGCGGGGGGAGAGAGACCCAGTACTTC. Translated: CASSFTSGGRETQYF.

This rearrangement joins TRBV28 to TRBJ1-3, with a possible D match to TRBD1 (5 bases). This CDR3 is 13 amino acids long. Germline V gene sequence: CDR1 MDHEN, CDR2 SYDVKM. V was clipped by 3 bases and J by 9 bases, with 12 bases between them. The DNA for the CDR3 is TGTGCCAGCAGTTTGACAGATACGGGCACCATATATTTT. Protein: CASSLTDTGTIYF.

The V and J genes are TRBV28 and TRBJ1-5; D is undetermined. Germline CDR1 reads MDHEN; CDR2 reads SYDVKM. The CDR3 covers 13 residues. Trimming left V 6 bases short and J 3 bases short, with 9 bases between. For the CDR3, the DNA is TGTGCCAGCAGCGAAGGCCTCAATCAGCCCCAGCATTTT. Protein sequence: CASSEGLNQPQHF.

Regarding this clone: The sample has other DNA sequences that encode this CDR3 too. CDR3 amino acids: CASSPGNYEQYF. In DNA form, the CDR3 reads TGTGCCAGCAGCCCTGGGAACTACGAGCAGTACTTC. The rearrangement joins TRBV6-5 to TRBJ2-7; D is ambiguous. The CDR3 has 12 residues. V was pared by 6 bases and J by 3 bases, with 9 bases between. Germline loops: CDR1 MNHEY, CDR2 SVGAGI.

The chain joins TRBV5-6 to TRBJ1-6, with no clear D. Per the germline V gene, CDR1 is SGHDT and CDR2 is YYEEEE. The germline V and J ends were trimmed by 4 bases and 9 bases, with 17 bases remaining between them. The CDR3 consists of 15 residues. The CDR3 reads CASSGRAGPSSPLHF. The CDR3 region has the DNA TGTGCCAGCAGCGGGCGGGCCGGGCCTAGTTCACCCCTCCACTTT.